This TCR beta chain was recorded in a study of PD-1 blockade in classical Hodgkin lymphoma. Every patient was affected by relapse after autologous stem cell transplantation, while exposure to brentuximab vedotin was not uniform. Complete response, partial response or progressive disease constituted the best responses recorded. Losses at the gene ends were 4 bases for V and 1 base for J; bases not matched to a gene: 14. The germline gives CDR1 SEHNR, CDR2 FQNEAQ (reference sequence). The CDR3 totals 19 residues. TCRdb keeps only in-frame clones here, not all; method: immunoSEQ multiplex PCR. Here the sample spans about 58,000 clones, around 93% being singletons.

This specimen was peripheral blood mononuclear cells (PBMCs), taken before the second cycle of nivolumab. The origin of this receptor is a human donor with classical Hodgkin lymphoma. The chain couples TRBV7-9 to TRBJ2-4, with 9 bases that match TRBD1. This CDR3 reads CASSSTWDRETGAKNIQYF. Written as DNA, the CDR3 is TGTGCCAGCAGCTCTACTTGGGACAGGGAGACGGGGGCCAAAAACATTCAGTACTTC.